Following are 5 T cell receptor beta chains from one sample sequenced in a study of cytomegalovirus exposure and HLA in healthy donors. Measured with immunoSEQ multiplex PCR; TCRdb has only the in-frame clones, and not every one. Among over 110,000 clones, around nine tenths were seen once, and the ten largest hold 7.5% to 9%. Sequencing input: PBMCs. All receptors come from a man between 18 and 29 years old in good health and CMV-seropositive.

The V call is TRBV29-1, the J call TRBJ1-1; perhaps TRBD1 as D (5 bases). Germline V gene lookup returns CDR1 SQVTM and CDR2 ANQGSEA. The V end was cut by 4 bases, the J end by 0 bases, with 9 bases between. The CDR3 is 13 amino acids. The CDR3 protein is CSVVWGMNTEAFF. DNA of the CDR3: TGCAGCGTTGTATGGGGCATGAACACTGAAGCTTTCTTT.

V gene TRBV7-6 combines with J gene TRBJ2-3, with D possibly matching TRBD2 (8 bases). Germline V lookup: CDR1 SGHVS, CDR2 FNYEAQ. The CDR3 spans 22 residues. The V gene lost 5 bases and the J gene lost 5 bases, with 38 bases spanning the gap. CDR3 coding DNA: TGTGCCAGCAGCCTTCGGGTATTTGTCAGGGGGGGAACTAGCGGAGAAGTAGATACGCAGTATTTT. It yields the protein CASSLRVFVRGGTSGEVDTQYF.

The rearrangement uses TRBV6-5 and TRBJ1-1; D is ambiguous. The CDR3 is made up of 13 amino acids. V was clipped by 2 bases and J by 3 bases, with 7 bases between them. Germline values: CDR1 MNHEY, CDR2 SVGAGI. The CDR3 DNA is TGTGCCAGCAGTTACCTTAGTCACACTGAAGCTTTCTTT. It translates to CASSYLSHTEAFF.

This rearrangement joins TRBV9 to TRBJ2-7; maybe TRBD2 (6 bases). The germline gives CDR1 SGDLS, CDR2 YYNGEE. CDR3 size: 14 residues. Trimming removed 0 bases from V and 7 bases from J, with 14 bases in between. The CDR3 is CASSVEAVGGEQYF. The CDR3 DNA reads TGTGCCAGCAGCGTAGAAGCGGTAGGAGGGGAGCAGTACTTC.

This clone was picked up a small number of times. CDR3 protein: CASSPPGGSSWPLHF. CDR3 sequence (DNA): TGTGCCAGCTCACCACCGGGGGGGTCCTCATGGCCCCTCCACTTT. The chain recombines TRBV18 with TRBJ1-6, with D maybe TRBD1 (5 bases). The CDR3 is 15 amino acids. The V end lost 0 bases, the J end lost 13 bases, and 16 bases lay between the germline ends. The V gene's germline CDR1 is KGHSH and CDR2 LQKENI.